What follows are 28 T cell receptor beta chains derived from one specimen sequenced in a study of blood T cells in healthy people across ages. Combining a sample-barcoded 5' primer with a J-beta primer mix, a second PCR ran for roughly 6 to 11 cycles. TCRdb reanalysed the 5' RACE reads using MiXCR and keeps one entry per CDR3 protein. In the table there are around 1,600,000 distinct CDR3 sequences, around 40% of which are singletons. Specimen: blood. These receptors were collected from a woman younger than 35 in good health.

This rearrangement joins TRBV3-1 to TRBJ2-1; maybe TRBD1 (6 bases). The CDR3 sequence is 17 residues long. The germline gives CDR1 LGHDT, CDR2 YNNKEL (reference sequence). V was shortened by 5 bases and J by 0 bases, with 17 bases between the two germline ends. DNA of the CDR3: TGTGCCAGCAGCACCGAGACAGGAACTAGCTCCTACAATGAGCAGTTCTTC. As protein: CASSTETGTSSYNEQFF.

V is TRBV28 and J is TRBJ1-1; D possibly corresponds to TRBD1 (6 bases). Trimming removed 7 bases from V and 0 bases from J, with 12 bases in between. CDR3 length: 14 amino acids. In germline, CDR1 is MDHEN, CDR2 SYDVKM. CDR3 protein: CASINRAMNTEAFF. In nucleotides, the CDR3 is TGTGCCAGCATCAACAGGGCCATGAACACTGAAGCTTTCTTT.

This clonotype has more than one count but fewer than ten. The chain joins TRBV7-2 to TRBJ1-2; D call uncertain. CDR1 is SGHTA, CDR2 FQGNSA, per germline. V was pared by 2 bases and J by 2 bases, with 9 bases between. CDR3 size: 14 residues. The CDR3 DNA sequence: TGTGCCAGCAGCTTAAGTCACCTAAACTATGGCTACACCTTC. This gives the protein CASSLSHLNYGYTF. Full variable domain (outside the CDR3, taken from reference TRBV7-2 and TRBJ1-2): GAGVSQSPSNKVTEKGKDVELRCDPISGHTALYWYRQSLGQGLEFLIYFQGNSAPDKSGLPSDRFSAERTGGSVSTLTIQRTQQEDSAVYLCASSLSHLNYGYTFGSGTRLTVV.

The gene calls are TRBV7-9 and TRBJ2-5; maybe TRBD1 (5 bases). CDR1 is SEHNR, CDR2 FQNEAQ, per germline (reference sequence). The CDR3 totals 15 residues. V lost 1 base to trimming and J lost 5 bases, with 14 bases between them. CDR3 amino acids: CASSLGTGTGETQYF. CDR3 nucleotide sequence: TGTGCCAGCAGCTTAGGAACAGGTACCGGTGAGACCCAGTACTTC.

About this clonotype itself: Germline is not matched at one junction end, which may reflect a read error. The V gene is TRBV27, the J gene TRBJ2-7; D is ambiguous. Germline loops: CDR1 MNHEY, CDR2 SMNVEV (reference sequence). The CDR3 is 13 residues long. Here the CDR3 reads CTSSLSAAYEQYF. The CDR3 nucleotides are TGTACCAGCAGTTTATCGGCAGCATACGAGCAGTACTTC.

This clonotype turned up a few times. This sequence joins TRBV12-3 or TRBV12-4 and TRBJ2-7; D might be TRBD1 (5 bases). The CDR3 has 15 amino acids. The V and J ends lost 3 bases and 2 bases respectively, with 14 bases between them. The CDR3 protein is CASSFSRTPTYEQYF. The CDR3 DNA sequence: TGTGCCAGCAGTTTCAGCAGGACACCGACCTACGAGCAGTACTTC.

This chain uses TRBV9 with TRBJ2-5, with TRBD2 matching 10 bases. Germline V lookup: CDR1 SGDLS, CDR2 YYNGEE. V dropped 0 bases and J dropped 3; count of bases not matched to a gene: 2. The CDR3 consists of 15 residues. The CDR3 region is CASSVDGLAEETQYF. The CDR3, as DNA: TGTGCCAGCAGCGTAGATGGACTAGCGGAAGAGACCCAGTACTTC.

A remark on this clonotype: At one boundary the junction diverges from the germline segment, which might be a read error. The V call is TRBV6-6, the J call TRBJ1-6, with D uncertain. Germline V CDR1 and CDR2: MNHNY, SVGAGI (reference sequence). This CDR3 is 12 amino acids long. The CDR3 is CASIYRNSPLHF. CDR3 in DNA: TGTGCCAGCATTTACAGAAATTCACCCCTCCACTTT.

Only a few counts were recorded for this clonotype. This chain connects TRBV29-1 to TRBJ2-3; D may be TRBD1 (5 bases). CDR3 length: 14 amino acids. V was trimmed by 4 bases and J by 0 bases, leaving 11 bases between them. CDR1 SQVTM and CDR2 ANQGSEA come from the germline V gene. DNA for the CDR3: TGCAGCGTTGCCCAGGGCCCTAGCACAGATACGCAGTATTTT. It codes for CSVAQGPSTDTQYF.

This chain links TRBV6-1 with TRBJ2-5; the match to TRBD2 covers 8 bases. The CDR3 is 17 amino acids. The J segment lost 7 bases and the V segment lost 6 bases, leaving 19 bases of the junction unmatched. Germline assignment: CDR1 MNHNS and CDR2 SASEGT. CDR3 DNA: TGTGCCAGCAGCCCTCCCTCAAGCGGGGGCCCCAAGGGGACCCAGTACTTC. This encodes CASSPPSSGGPKGTQYF.

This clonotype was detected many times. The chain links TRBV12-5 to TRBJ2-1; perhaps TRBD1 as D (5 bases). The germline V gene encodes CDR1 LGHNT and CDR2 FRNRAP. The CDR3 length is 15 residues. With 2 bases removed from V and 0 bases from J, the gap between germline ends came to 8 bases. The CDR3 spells CASGLQGSSYNEQFF. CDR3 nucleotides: TGTGCTAGTGGTTTGCAGGGAAGCTCCTACAATGAGCAGTTCTTC.

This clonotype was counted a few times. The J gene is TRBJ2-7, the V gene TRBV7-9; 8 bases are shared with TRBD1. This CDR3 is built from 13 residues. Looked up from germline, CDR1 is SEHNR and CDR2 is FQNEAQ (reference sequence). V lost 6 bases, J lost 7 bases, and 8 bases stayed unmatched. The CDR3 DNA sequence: TGTGCCAGCAGACCGGACAGGGAAAGGGAGCAGTACTTC. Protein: CASRPDREREQYF.

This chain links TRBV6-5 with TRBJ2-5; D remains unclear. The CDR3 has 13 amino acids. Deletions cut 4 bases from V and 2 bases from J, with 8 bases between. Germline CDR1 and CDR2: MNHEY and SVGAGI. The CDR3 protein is CASSSMTQETQYF. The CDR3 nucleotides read TGTGCCAGCAGTTCCATGACTCAAGAGACCCAGTACTTC.

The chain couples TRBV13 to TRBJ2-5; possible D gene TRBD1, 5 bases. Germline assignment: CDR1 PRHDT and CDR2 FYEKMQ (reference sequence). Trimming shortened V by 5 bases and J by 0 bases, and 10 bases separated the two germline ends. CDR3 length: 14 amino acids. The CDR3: CASSIRQYQETQYF. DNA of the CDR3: TGTGCCAGCAGCATTAGACAGTACCAAGAGACCCAGTACTTC.

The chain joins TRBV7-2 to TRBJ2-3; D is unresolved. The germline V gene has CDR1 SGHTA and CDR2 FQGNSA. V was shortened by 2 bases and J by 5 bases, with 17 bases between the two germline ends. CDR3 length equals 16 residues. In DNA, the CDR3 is TGTGCCAGCAGCTTAAGGTACAGAGGACGAAGAGATACGCAGTATTTT. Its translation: CASSLRYRGRRDTQYF.

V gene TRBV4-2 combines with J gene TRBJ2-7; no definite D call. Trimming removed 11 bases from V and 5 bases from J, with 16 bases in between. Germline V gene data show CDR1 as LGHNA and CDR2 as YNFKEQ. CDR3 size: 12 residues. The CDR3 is CAGGQDRHEQYF. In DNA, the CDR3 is TGTGCCGGCGGCCAAGATCGGCACGAGCAGTACTTC.

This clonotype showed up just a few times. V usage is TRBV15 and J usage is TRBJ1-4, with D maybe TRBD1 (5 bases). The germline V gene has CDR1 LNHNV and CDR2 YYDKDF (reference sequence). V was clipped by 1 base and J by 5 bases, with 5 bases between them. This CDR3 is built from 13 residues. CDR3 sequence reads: CATSRAGNEKLFF. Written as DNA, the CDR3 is TGTGCCACCAGCAGAGCAGGGAATGAAAAACTGTTTTTT.

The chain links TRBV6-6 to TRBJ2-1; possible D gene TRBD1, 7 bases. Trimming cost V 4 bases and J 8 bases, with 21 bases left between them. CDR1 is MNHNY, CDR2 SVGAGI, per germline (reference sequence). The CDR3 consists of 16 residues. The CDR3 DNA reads TGTGCCAGCAGTTGGGGGGTGGACAGGAGGAGGTATGAGCAGTTCTTC. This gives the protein CASSWGVDRRRYEQFF.

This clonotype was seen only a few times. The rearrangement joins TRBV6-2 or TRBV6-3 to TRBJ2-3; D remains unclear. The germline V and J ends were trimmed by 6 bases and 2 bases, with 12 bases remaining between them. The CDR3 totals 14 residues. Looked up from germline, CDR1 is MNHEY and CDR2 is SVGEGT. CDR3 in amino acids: CASRRAILTDTQYF. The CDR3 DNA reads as TGTGCCAGCAGACGGGCCATACTCACAGATACGCAGTATTTT.

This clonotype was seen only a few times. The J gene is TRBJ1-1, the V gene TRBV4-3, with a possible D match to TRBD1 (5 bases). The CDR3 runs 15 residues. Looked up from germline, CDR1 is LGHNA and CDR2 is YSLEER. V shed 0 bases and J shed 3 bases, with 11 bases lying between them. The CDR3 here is CASSQDRWGDTEAFF. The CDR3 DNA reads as TGCGCCAGCAGCCAAGATCGGTGGGGGGACACTGAAGCTTTCTTT.

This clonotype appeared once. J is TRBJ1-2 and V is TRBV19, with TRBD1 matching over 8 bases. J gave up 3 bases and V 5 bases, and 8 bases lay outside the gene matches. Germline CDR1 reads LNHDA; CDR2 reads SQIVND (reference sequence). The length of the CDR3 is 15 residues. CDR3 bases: TGTGCCAGTAGTCCGTGGACAGGGTCGGACTATGGCTACACCTTC. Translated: CASSPWTGSDYGYTF.

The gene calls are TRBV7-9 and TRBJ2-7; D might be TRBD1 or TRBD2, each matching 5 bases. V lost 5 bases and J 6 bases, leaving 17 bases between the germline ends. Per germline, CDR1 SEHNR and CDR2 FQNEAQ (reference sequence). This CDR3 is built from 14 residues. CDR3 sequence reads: CASSPGRLYLEQYF. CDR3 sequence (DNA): TGTGCCAGCAGCCCAGGGCGACTATATCTCGAGCAGTACTTC.

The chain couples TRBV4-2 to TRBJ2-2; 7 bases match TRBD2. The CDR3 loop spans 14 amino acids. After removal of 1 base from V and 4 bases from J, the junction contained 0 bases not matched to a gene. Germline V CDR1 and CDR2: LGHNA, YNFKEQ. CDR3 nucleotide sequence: TGTGCCAGCAGCCAAGGGACTAGCACCGGGGAGCTGTTTTTT. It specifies CASSQGTSTGELFF.

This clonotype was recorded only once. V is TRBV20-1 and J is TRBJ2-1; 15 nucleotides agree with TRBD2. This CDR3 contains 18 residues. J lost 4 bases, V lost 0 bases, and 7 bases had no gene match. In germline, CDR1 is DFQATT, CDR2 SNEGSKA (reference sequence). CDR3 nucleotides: TGCAGTGCTAGAGACGACTCCGGGACTAGCGGGGGGTACAATGAGCAGTTCTTC. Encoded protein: CSARDDSGTSGGYNEQFF.

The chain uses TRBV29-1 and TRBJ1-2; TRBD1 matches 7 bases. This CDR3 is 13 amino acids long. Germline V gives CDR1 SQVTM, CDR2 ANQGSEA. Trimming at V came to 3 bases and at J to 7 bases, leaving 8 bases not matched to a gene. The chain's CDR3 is CSVDLTGQFGYTF. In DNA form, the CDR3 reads TGCAGCGTTGATCTGACAGGGCAGTTTGGCTACACCTTC.

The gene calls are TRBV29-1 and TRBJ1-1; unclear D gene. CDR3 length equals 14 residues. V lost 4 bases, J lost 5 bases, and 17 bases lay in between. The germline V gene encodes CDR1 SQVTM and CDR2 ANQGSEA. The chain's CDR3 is CSVVGIYRGTEAFF. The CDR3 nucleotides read TGCAGCGTTGTTGGTATTTACCGAGGAACTGAAGCTTTCTTT. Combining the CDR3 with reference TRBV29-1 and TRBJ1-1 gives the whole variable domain SAVISQKPSRDICQRGTSLTIQCQVDSQVTMMFWYRQQPGQSLTLIATANQGSEATYESGFVIDKFPISRPNLTFSTLTVSNMSPEDSSIYLCSVVGIYRGTEAFFGQGTRLTVV.

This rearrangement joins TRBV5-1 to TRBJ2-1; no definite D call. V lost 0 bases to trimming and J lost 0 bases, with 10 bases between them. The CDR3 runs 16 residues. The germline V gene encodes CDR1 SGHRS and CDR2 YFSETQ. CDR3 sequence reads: CASSLEWSSSYNEQFF. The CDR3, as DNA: TGCGCCAGCAGCTTGGAGTGGTCGAGCTCCTACAATGAGCAGTTCTTC. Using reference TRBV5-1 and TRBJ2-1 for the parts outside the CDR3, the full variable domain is KAGVTQTPRYLIKTRGQQVTLSCSPISGHRSVSWYQQTPGQGLQFLFEYFSETQRNKGNFPGRFSGRQFSNSRSEMNVSTLELGDSALYLCASSLEWSSSYNEQFFGPGTRLTVL.

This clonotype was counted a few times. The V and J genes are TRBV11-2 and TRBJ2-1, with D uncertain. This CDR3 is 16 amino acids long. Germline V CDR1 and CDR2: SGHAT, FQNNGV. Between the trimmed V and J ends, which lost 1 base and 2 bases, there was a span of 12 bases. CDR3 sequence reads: CASSLAGAATYNEQFF. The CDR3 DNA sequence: TGTGCCAGCAGCTTAGCTGGCGCGGCAACCTACAATGAGCAGTTCTTC.